This paragraph reports one T cell receptor (beta chain). Antigen unknown. With 2 bases clipped from V and 5 bases from J, the junction kept 6 bases outside the gene matches. In germline, CDR1 is SGHRS, CDR2 YFSETQ. This CDR3 is built from 14 residues. These data are taken from a study of CD8+ T cells in alopecia areata. General observations from the study: Sequences from scalp samples also cover resident alphabeta T cells of normal skin. Many expanded lesional clones persisted in scalp and blood during tofacitinib treatment.

Noted treatment: oral pan-JAK inhibitor, 5-10 mg twice daily. Alopecia areata patients provided lesional scalp punch biopsies and peripheral blood, both collected for the study. The sequencing template was cDNA reverse transcribed from extracted RNA. Sequencing was performed with immunoSEQ multiplex PCR; in TCRdb, only in-frame clones are kept and a portion is missing. This table has about 76,000 clones, around 30% appearing once. The sequence was collected from a human donor with alopecia areata. The chain is built from TRBV5-1 and TRBJ2-7; TRBD2 aligns across 8 bases. The specimen comprised CD8+ T cells sorted from blood, sampled at week 4, from a patient treated with tofacitinib. Here the CDR3 reads CASSFVGLVNEQYF. The CDR3 region has the DNA TGCGCCAGCAGCTTTGTGGGACTAGTCAACGAGCAGTACTTC.